This is a list of T cell receptor beta chains from one sample in a study of human T cells and chemical hapten exposure. TCRdb used MiXCR to reprocess the RACE reads, holding one entry per CDR3 protein. The profile shows 150,000 to 200,000 distinct CDR3 sequences, about 27% of them singletons. This specimen was whole blood, taken in connection with sensitization to the hapten diphenylcyclopropenone (DPC). The source of these receptors is a woman aged 18-30 years with alopecia areata. Some clones in this sample may be carry-over from other donors' samples. Each CDR3 is given with its conserved first and last residue. Fields, in order: J gene, V gene, clone size, D gene, CDR3 DNA, CDR3 protein. A D gene is named only where the DNA matches it firmly. The size of a clone is reported for some rows only, either as once, few or many, or as a class for expanded clones.

J gene: TRBJ2-7
V gene: TRBV9
clone size: many
D gene: TRBD1
CDR3 DNA: TGTGCCAGCAGCGGCGGGACAGGGGGTTCCTACGAGCAGTACTTC
CDR3 protein: CASSGGTGGSYEQYF

J gene: TRBJ2-1
V gene: TRBV27
clone size: few
D gene: -
CDR3 DNA: TGTGCCAGCAGCCACCCGGGCGCCTACAATGAGCAGTTCTTC
CDR3 protein: CASSHPGAYNEQFF

J gene: TRBJ2-1
V gene: TRBV25-1
clone size: -
D gene: -
CDR3 DNA: TGTGCCAGCAAACCCGGGGGCGCCACGGATGAGCAGTTCTTC
CDR3 protein: CASKPGGATDEQFF

J gene: TRBJ1-2
V gene: TRBV9
clone size: -
D gene: -
CDR3 DNA: TGTGCCAGTAGCAGTGGGGGGGCAGGGGACTTCTATGGCTACACCTTC
CDR3 protein: CASSSGGAGDFYGYTF

J gene: TRBJ2-3
V gene: TRBV19
clone size: -
D gene: TRBD2
CDR3 DNA: TGTGCCAGTAGTAAAGCCCTCCCCAGCGGGAGATCCACAGATACGCAGTATTTT
CDR3 protein: CASSKALPSGRSTDTQYF

J gene: TRBJ2-1
V gene: TRBV7-2
clone size: -
D gene: -
CDR3 DNA: TGTGCCAGCAGCTTAGCCGAGAGCGGGCAGTTCTTC
CDR3 protein: CASSLAESGQFF

J gene: TRBJ1-4
V gene: TRBV6-6
clone size: few
D gene: TRBD1
CDR3 DNA: TGTGCCAGCAGCCCCCAAGGGGGCCGATATGAAAAACTGTTTTTT
CDR3 protein: CASSPQGGRYEKLFF

J gene: TRBJ2-3
V gene: TRBV5-1
clone size: few
D gene: -
CDR3 DNA: TGCGCCAGCGGAGCTACTACGGCGGATACGCAGTATTTT
CDR3 protein: CASGATTADTQYF

J gene: TRBJ1-5
V gene: TRBV4-1
clone size: few
D gene: TRBD1
CDR3 DNA: TGCGCCAGCAGCCAAGGACAGGGGGCGGGACAGCCCCAGCATTTT
CDR3 protein: CASSQGQGAGQPQHF

J gene: TRBJ1-2
V gene: TRBV7-2
clone size: few
D gene: TRBD1
CDR3 DNA: TGTGCCAGCAGCTTAGGACAGGGTGGAGCTAACTATGGCTACACCTTC
CDR3 protein: CASSLGQGGANYGYTF

J gene: TRBJ2-7
V gene: TRBV15
clone size: -
D gene: -
CDR3 DNA: TGTGCCACCAGCAGAGATGGTGGGGACCTACGGGAGCAGTACTTC
CDR3 protein: CATSRDGGDLREQYF

J gene: TRBJ1-4
V gene: TRBV28
clone size: -
D gene: -
CDR3 DNA: TGTGCCAGCAGTCTCCGACGGATAACTAATGAAAAACTGTTTTTT
CDR3 protein: CASSLRRITNEKLFF

J gene: TRBJ2-2
V gene: TRBV12-3/TRBV12-4
clone size: -
D gene: TRBD2
CDR3 DNA: TGTGCCAGCAGCCACTCTAGCGGGAGAAGTGGGGAGCTGTTTTTT
CDR3 protein: CASSHSSGRSGELFF

J gene: TRBJ2-3
V gene: TRBV14
clone size: -
D gene: -
CDR3 DNA: TGTGCCAGCAGCCAAGGTGGCCGGCCCACAGATACGCAGTATTTT
CDR3 protein: CASSQGGRPTDTQYF

J gene: TRBJ1-5
V gene: TRBV4-2
clone size: few
D gene: TRBD1
CDR3 DNA: TGTGCCAGCAGCCAAGATTGGGACAGGGACGGTCAGCCCCAGCATTTT
CDR3 protein: CASSQDWDRDGQPQHF

J gene: TRBJ1-2
V gene: TRBV5-1
clone size: -
D gene: -
CDR3 DNA: TGCGCCAGCAGCTTGGTAGCATCCGGAGACTATGGCTACACCTTC
CDR3 protein: CASSLVASGDYGYTF

J gene: TRBJ2-7
V gene: TRBV4-3
clone size: few
D gene: TRBD2
CDR3 DNA: TGCGCCAGCAGCCCTAGAGCGGCTAGCGGGACCGAGCAGTACTTC
CDR3 protein: CASSPRAASGTEQYF

J gene: TRBJ2-1
V gene: TRBV20-1
clone size: -
D gene: TRBD2
CDR3 DNA: TGCAGTGCTAGAGAGGAAAAGCGGGGGACGAACAATGAGCAGTTCTTC
CDR3 protein: CSAREEKRGTNNEQFF

J gene: TRBJ1-1
V gene: TRBV4-1
clone size: many
D gene: TRBD1
CDR3 DNA: TGCGCCAGCAGCCGCAGCGGGACAGAGGAAAAAGCTTTCTTT
CDR3 protein: CASSRSGTEEKAFF

J gene: TRBJ1-5
V gene: TRBV15
clone size: few
D gene: TRBD1
CDR3 DNA: TGTGCCACCAGCAGGGCCGGGACAGGCAATCAGCCCCAGCATTTT
CDR3 protein: CATSRAGTGNQPQHF

J gene: TRBJ2-4
V gene: TRBV27
clone size: -
D gene: TRBD1
CDR3 DNA: TGTGCCAGCTCTCCGGACAGGGTGAACATTCAGTACTTC
CDR3 protein: CASSPDRVNIQYF

J gene: TRBJ2-7
V gene: TRBV7-2
clone size: -
D gene: TRBD2
CDR3 DNA: TGTGCCAGCAGCTGGGACTACTACGAGCAGTACTTC
CDR3 protein: CASSWDYYEQYF

J gene: TRBJ2-1
V gene: TRBV7-2
clone size: -
D gene: -
CDR3 DNA: TGTGCCAGCAGCTTAGGTCCGGGAAGCTACAATGAGCAGTTCTTC
CDR3 protein: CASSLGPGSYNEQFF

J gene: TRBJ2-7
V gene: TRBV20-1
clone size: few
D gene: -
CDR3 DNA: TGCAGTGCCCCCTCCTACGAGCAGTACTTC
CDR3 protein: CSAPSYEQYF

J gene: TRBJ2-1
V gene: TRBV7-6
clone size: few
D gene: TRBD2
CDR3 DNA: TGTGCCAACAGCCTCTCTAGCGGGGGGGTGTTGTACAATGAGCAGTTCTTC
CDR3 protein: CANSLSSGGVLYNEQFF